The clone carrying this T cell receptor beta chain was found once. Authors' analysis steps: Nucleated cell counts were estimated from reference gene primer amplification. TCRdb's table, derived via immunoSEQ multiplex PCR, lists solely in-frame clones and lacks some. V and J calls plus clone size are reproduced from that table; the DNA served to infer D and trimming. The table lists about 200,000 clones, 86% of them singletons. The age range of participants was about 18 to 95 years, with residence in some 25 US areas. This CDR3 has 15 amino acids. Trimming at V came to 6 bases and at J to 2 bases, leaving 9 bases not matched to a gene. CDR1 MGHRA and CDR2 YSYEKL come from the germline V gene. The data stem from a study of blood T cell repertoires in COVID-19. Study-level background: Samples taken during acute and convalescent COVID-19 were collected in the United States, Italy and Spain. T cells, B-cell-depleted T cells, or PBMCs provided the cDNA or gDNA that served as material.

This sequence joins TRBV4-1 and TRBJ1-1; 7 nucleotides agree with TRBD1. Material: PBMCs or T cells enriched from blood (not recorded which). This TCR was sampled from a man aged 40-55 years with acute COVID-19. The CDR3 DNA is TGCGCCAGCAGTATCACCGACAGGGCTAACACTGAAGCTTTCTTT. It encodes CASSITDRANTEAFF.